The 22 T cell receptor beta chains given below trace back to one sample, sequenced in a study of T cells in Graves' hyperthyroidism and ophthalmopathy. TCR beta CDR3 sequences were amplified from RNA transcripts. With the HTBI primer set, the TCR CDR3 went through a first round of RT-PCR. TCRdb reprocessed the multiplex PCR reads via MiXCR and lists one record per CDR3 protein. The sample carries hundreds of thousands of distinct CDR3 sequences, approximately 44% recorded once. The sequenced material came from peripheral blood or thyroid tissue (not recorded which). The receptors come from a woman aged 18-30 years with Graves' hyperthyroidism.

The chain carries TRBV7-9 and TRBJ1-4; D is unclear. V dropped 5 bases and J dropped 8 bases, with 12 bases sitting between them. Per the germline V gene, CDR1 is SEHNR and CDR2 is FQNEAQ (reference sequence). This CDR3 has 13 residues. The CDR3 DNA reads as TGTGCCAGCAGCCCAAGGATAGGAGAAAAACTGTTTTTT. This sequence encodes CASSPRIGEKLFF.

About this clonotype itself: This may be a read error, as it is one base from a much larger clone. The chain links TRBV5-5 to TRBJ1-4, with TRBD1 matching over 8 bases. The germline V gene has CDR1 SGHKS and CDR2 YYEKEE (reference sequence). Germline trimming cut 4 bases from V and 8 bases from J; bases unmatched to any gene: 10. The CDR3 runs 15 residues. As DNA, the CDR3 is TGTGCCAGCAGCCGGACAAGGACAGGGCTGGAAAAACTGTTTTTT. It specifies CASSRTRTGLEKLFF.

The chain has TRBV25-1 and TRBJ1-4; 8 bases fit TRBD1. Germline CDR1 is MGHDK and CDR2 is SYGVNS. The CDR3 is 16 residues long. The V segment lost 2 bases and the J segment 5 bases; nucleotides outside the gene matches: 7. CDR3 in amino acids: CASSESGRGQNEKLFF. The CDR3 nucleotides are TGTGCCAGCAGTGAAAGTGGCAGGGGGCAAAATGAAAAACTGTTTTTT.

The chain combines TRBV20-1 with TRBJ1-2; weak D call: TRBD1 (5 bases). The V gene lost 3 bases and the J gene lost 0 bases, with 20 bases spanning the gap. CDR1 is DFQATT, CDR2 SNEGSKA, per germline (reference sequence). The CDR3 consists of 17 residues. The CDR3 nucleotides are TGCAGTGCTAGGGGTCGTGGAGGGAGAGGGGCTAACTATGGCTACACCTTC. Protein sequence: CSARGRGGRGANYGYTF.

This chain links TRBV10-3 with TRBJ2-2, with 7 bases matching TRBD2. V dropped 2 bases and J dropped 6; count of bases not matched to a gene: 6. The germline V gene has CDR1 ENHRY and CDR2 SYGVKD. CDR3 length: 15 amino acids. The CDR3 sequence is CAISEAGEGAGELFF. CDR3 in DNA: TGTGCCATCAGTGAGGCGGGAGAAGGGGCCGGGGAGCTGTTTTTT.

The chain recombines TRBV19 with TRBJ1-2; weak D call: TRBD1 (6 bases). Looked up from germline, CDR1 is LNHDA and CDR2 is SQIVND (reference sequence). The CDR3 extends over 13 amino acids. The V end lost 4 bases, the J end lost 7 bases, and 13 bases lay between the germline ends. The CDR3 sequence is CASSTRRGGGYTF. The CDR3 nucleotides read TGTGCCAGTAGTACGCGCAGGGGTGGTGGCTACACCTTC.

This sequence joins TRBV9 and TRBJ1-5, with D possibly matching TRBD1 (5 bases). CDR3 length: 15 residues. Germline V gene lookup returns CDR1 SGDLS and CDR2 YYNGEE. V was clipped by 3 bases and J by 1 base, with 11 bases between them. CDR3 coding DNA: TGTGCCAGCAGCGCGGGGGGGTCGAGCAATCAGCCCCAGCATTTT. Amino acids: CASSAGGSSNQPQHF.

This clonotype was found many times. CDR3 sequence reads: CASSRGTNYGYTF. DNA for the CDR3: TGCGCCAGCAGCAGGGGGACTAACTATGGCTACACCTTC. The gene calls are TRBV10-2 and TRBJ1-2, with 7 bases matching TRBD1. The CDR3 runs to 13 residues. CDR1 and CDR2 from the germline V gene are WSHSY and SAAADI. The V segment lost 6 bases and the J segment 0 bases; nucleotides outside the gene matches: 1.

This clonotype occurred a few times. The chain uses TRBV7-8 and TRBJ1-4; weak D call: TRBD1 (5 bases). The CDR3 is 16 amino acids. Between the trimmed V and J ends, which lost 1 base and 2 bases, there was a span of 11 bases. Per germline, CDR1 SGHVS and CDR2 FQNEAQ. CDR3 sequence: CASSLDWPGTNEKLFF. The CDR3 region has the DNA TGTGCCAGCAGCTTAGATTGGCCAGGGACTAATGAAAAACTGTTTTTT.

This clonotype has at least ten counts. The gene calls are TRBV7-9 and TRBJ1-1, with D perhaps TRBD1 (5 bases). V was cut by 6 bases and J by 6 bases, with 14 bases left in between. Germline-derived CDR1 and CDR2 are SEHNR and FQNEAQ (reference sequence). This CDR3 comprises 13 residues. The CDR3 bases are TGTGCCAGCAGGTCCGGGACCGCGTCTGAAGCTTTCTTT. It translates to CASRSGTASEAFF.

J is TRBJ1-4 and V is TRBV13; D might be TRBD1 (5 bases). CDR1 PRHDT and CDR2 FYEKMQ come from the germline V gene (reference sequence). CDR3 length: 15 amino acids. Trimming cost V 7 bases and J 8 bases, with 20 bases left between them. In DNA form, the CDR3 reads TGTGCCAGCAACCAAAAGGGGTCAGATCCAGAAAAACTGTTTTTT. Translated, it gives CASNQKGSDPEKLFF.

This clonotype has only a few counts. The J gene is TRBJ1-4, the V gene TRBV2, with TRBD1 identical over 7 bases. Per germline, CDR1 SNHLY and CDR2 FYNNEI. The CDR3 totals 14 residues. The trim removed 2 bases at V and 9 bases at J, leaving 6 bases unmatched. The chain's CDR3 is CASSEYGDSQKLFF. The CDR3 DNA follows: TGTGCCAGCAGTGAATATGGGGACAGTCAAAAACTGTTTTTT.

The chain carries TRBV10-3 and TRBJ1-6; no clear D. Germline CDR1 reads ENHRY; CDR2 reads SYGVKD. V lost 10 bases to trimming and J lost 5 bases, with 15 bases between them. This CDR3 is built from 14 residues. CDR3 sequence reads: CATTSRGHNSPLHF. CDR3 sequence (DNA): TGTGCCACCACCAGCAGAGGGCATAATTCACCCCTCCACTTT.

The chain is built from TRBV14 and TRBJ1-1; D is undetermined. The CDR3 contains 12 residues. Trimming pared 3 bases from V and 6 bases from J, leaving 8 bases between. CDR1 SGHDN and CDR2 FVKESK come from the germline V gene. CDR3 DNA: TGTGCCAGCAGCCAGGGGTACGCTGAAGCTTTCTTT. Protein sequence: CASSQGYAEAFF.

Comment on this clonotype: This may stem from a read error, because a much larger clone lies one nucleotide away. This CDR3 fails to terminate in the conserved phenylalanine or tryptophan, so it likely reflects a read error. The genes are TRBV7-9 and TRBJ2-7; D may correspond to TRBD1 or TRBD2 (5 bases each). V was shortened by 1 base and J by 3 bases, with 7 bases between the two germline ends. Germline assignment: CDR1 SEHNR and CDR2 FQNEAQ (reference sequence). CDR3 size: 13 residues. The CDR3 here is CASSLVGDYEQYL. The CDR3, as DNA: TGTGCCAGCAGCTTAGTGGGGGACTACGAGCAGTACCTC.

This chain uses TRBV10-3 with TRBJ1-5, with 8 bases identical to TRBD1. CDR1 ENHRY and CDR2 SYGVKD come from the germline V gene. The CDR3 is 14 residues long. The V segment lost 6 bases and the J segment 11 bases; nucleotides outside the gene matches: 12. CDR3 residues: CAIRPQGGEETQHF. CDR3 bases: TGTGCCATCAGGCCACAGGGGGGAGAAGAGACCCAGCATTTT.

Regarding this clonotype: The junction does not match germline at one end; this may be a read error. J is TRBJ2-7 and V is TRBV10-3; TRBD1 aligns across 9 bases. The CDR3 runs to 18 residues. Germline V gene lookup returns CDR1 ENHRY and CDR2 SYGVKD. The chain's CDR3 is CASSPLTPTGQGTYEQYF. DNA of the CDR3: TGTGCCAGCAGTCCGCTCACCCCAACCGGACAGGGGACCTACGAGCAGTACTTC.

The chain uses TRBV9 and TRBJ1-4; D possibly corresponds to TRBD1 (5 bases). The CDR3 spans 15 residues. Germline-derived CDR1 and CDR2 are SGDLS and YYNGEE. The germline V and J ends were trimmed by 4 bases and 3 bases, with 13 bases remaining between them. In DNA form, the CDR3 reads TGTGCCAGCAGCATAGGGGCGGCGGCTAATGAAAAACTGTTTTTT. Its translation is CASSIGAAANEKLFF.

This clonotype has a count of ten or more. The chain carries TRBV2 and TRBJ2-2, with D unclear. The CDR3 totals 9 residues. Germline V gene sequence: CDR1 SNHLY, CDR2 FYNNEI. V lost 7 bases and J lost 6, with 0 bases in between. The CDR3 coding sequence is TGTGCCAGCACCGGGGAGCTGTTTTTT. Amino acids: CASTGELFF.

This clonotype was detected a few times. The CDR3 DNA sequence: TGCAGTCCAAAACGGTGGGACACCGGGGAGCTGTTTTTT. It yields the protein CSPKRWDTGELFF. J is TRBJ2-2 and V is TRBV20-1; D ambiguous. CDR3 length: 13 amino acids. Trimming cost V 8 bases and J 3 bases, with 13 bases left between them. Germline CDR1 DFQATT, CDR2 SNEGSKA (reference sequence).

This chain uses TRBV7-9 with TRBJ1-5; no clear D gene. This CDR3 comprises 17 residues. Germline V gene lookup returns CDR1 SEHNR and CDR2 FQNEAQ (reference sequence). Trimming removed 4 bases from V and 2 bases from J, with 18 bases in between. CDR3 sequence (DNA): TGTGCCAGCAGCTCAAGTCGTATAGGACGTCGCAATCAGCCCCAGCATTTT. Protein: CASSSSRIGRRNQPQHF.

This clonotype was recorded many times. A read error may account for a junction end that differs from germline. The chain is built from TRBV5-1 and TRBJ2-7; D unresolved. Germline V gives CDR1 SGHRS, CDR2 YFSETQ. The CDR3 has 13 amino acids. For the CDR3, the DNA is TGTGCCAGCAGCCTCGGAGCCGCCTACGAGCAGTACTTC. Protein: CASSLGAAYEQYF.